The 5 T cell receptor beta chains listed next were all sequenced from one sample in a study of cytomegalovirus exposure and HLA in healthy donors. Using immunoSEQ multiplex PCR, the repertoire was profiled, and TCRdb retains in-frame clones only, with some absent. The table lists under 350,000 clones, approximately 86% of them singletons. Sequencing was performed on PBMCs. These receptors all stem from a woman between 18 and 30 years old in good health and CMV-seronegative.

This chain links TRBV9 with TRBJ1-1; D gene uncertain. The CDR3 is 12 amino acids. With 3 bases removed from V and 4 bases from J, the gap between germline ends came to 7 bases. In germline, CDR1 is SGDLS, CDR2 YYNGEE. The CDR3 loop is CASSARGTEAFF. CDR3 DNA: TGTGCCAGCAGCGCTAGAGGCACTGAAGCTTTCTTT.

The chain has TRBV27 and TRBJ1-6; D is perhaps TRBD1 (6 bases). V shed 5 bases and J shed 9 bases, with 23 bases lying between them. The CDR3 has 17 residues. Looked up from germline, CDR1 is MNHEY and CDR2 is SMNVEV (reference sequence). As DNA, the CDR3 is TGTGCCAGCAGTCCGACGGGGCAGACAGGTGAGGGTTCACCCCTCCACTTT. Translation gives CASSPTGQTGEGSPLHF.

The rearrangement uses TRBV7-2 and TRBJ1-3; 7 bases map to TRBD1. The V gene end was trimmed by 5 bases and the J gene end by 3 bases; junction bases not matched to a gene: 13. The length of the CDR3 is 17 residues. Germline CDR1 reads SGHTA; CDR2 reads FQGNSA. The CDR3 coding sequence is TGTGCCAGCAGCCGAACCGGAAGGGGGCGCTTTGGAAACACCATATATTTT. Translation: CASSRTGRGRFGNTIYF. Complete variable domain (other parts from reference TRBV7-2 and TRBJ1-3): GAGVSQSPSNKVTEKGKDVELRCDPISGHTALYWYRQSLGQGLEFLIYFQGNSAPDKSGLPSDRFSAERTGGSVSTLTIQRTQQEDSAVYLCASSRTGRGRFGNTIYFGEGSWLTVV.

The chain carries TRBV7-8 and TRBJ1-1, with 9 bases fitting TRBD1. Germline V CDR1 and CDR2: SGHVS, FQNEAQ. With 2 bases clipped from V and 5 bases from J, the junction kept 6 bases outside the gene matches. The CDR3 runs to 15 residues. CDR3 in amino acids: CASSLSGTGLTEAFF. The CDR3 DNA follows: TGTGCCAGCAGCTTAAGTGGGACAGGGTTGACTGAAGCTTTCTTT.

This rearrangement joins TRBV10-1 to TRBJ2-5, with D tentatively TRBD1 (5 bases). CDR3 size: 13 residues. Germline V gene sequence: CDR1 WNHNN, CDR2 SYGVQD (reference sequence). With 5 bases removed from V and 5 bases from J, the gap between germline ends came to 12 bases. CDR3 in amino acids: CASSRRQRETQYF. CDR3 nucleotide sequence: TGCGCCAGCAGTCGCAGACAGAGGGAGACCCAGTACTTC.